One and the same sample provided the 8 T cell receptor beta chains below, sequenced in a study of T cells in pancreatic ductal adenocarcinoma. No neoadjuvant therapy was given to the selected pancreatic ductal adenocarcinoma patients before their surgery. This table comes from immunoSEQ multiplex PCR, and its TCRdb copy is limited to in-frame clones, with some not included. The sample gives 4,500 to 5,000 clones, approximately 90% of which show up once; about 5.6% is in the top ten. The specimen sequenced was pancreatic tumor tissue. The receptors derive from a human donor with pancreatic ductal adenocarcinoma.

This chain uses TRBV6-5 with TRBJ1-2; TRBD1 agrees at 7 bases. Germline CDR1 and CDR2: MNHEY and SVGAGI. V gave up 7 bases and J gave up 13 bases; unmatched junction bases: 6. The CDR3 sequence is 10 residues long. The DNA of the CDR3 is TGTGCCAGCACCCGGGACAGCAGCACCTTC. Translated, it gives CASTRDSSTF.

This chain links TRBV5-4 with TRBJ2-5, with D tentatively TRBD1 (6 bases). This CDR3 spans 14 amino acids. Trimming took 2 bases from V and 1 from J, leaving 9 bases between them. Germline V CDR1 and CDR2: SGHNT, YYREEE (reference sequence). CDR3 loop: CASSLQGSQETQYF. The CDR3 bases are TGTGCCAGCAGCTTACAGGGTTCCCAAGAGACCCAGTACTTC. Full variable domain (remainder filled in from reference TRBV5-4 and TRBJ2-5): ETGVTQSPTHLIKTRGQQVTLRCSSQSGHNTVSWYQQALGQGPQFIFQYYREEENGRGNFPPRFSGLQFPNYSSELNVNALELDDSALYLCASSLQGSQETQYFGPGTRLLVL.

The chain links TRBV7-8 to TRBJ1-4, with 9 bases fitting TRBD1. Looked up from germline, CDR1 is SGHVS and CDR2 is FQNEAQ. V was pared by 4 bases and J by 9 bases, with 6 bases of the junction left unmatched. This CDR3 contains 14 residues. The CDR3 spells CASSSRDRDKKLFF. For the CDR3, the DNA is TGTGCCAGCAGCTCCCGGGACAGGGACAAAAAACTGTTTTTT.

V is TRBV7-2 and J is TRBJ2-3, with D perhaps TRBD2 (5 bases). The germline V and J ends were trimmed by 3 bases and 2 bases, with 9 bases remaining between them. This CDR3 is built from 14 residues. Looked up from germline, CDR1 is SGHTA and CDR2 is FQGNSA. The CDR3 is CASSFGGATDTQYF. The CDR3 DNA reads as TGTGCCAGCAGCTTTGGAGGCGCCACAGATACGCAGTATTTT.

The chain joins TRBV7-8 to TRBJ1-3; D may be TRBD1 (5 bases). V lost 5 bases, J lost 3 bases, and 11 bases lay in between. Germline CDR1 and CDR2: SGHVS and FQNEAQ. CDR3 size: 14 residues. CDR3 in DNA: TGTGCCAGCAGCGTGGGCAGGGATGGAAACACCATATATTTT. It yields the protein CASSVGRDGNTIYF. The complete variable domain, with remaining parts taken from reference TRBV7-8 and TRBJ1-3, reads GAGVSQSPRYKVAKRGQDVALRCDPISGHVSLFWYQQALGQGPEFLTYFQNEAQLDKSGLPSDRFFAERPEGSVSTLKIQRTQQEDSAVYLCASSVGRDGNTIYFGEGSWLTVV.

The chain is built from TRBV7-8 and TRBJ2-4; D gene unclear. The CDR3 covers 12 residues. Trimming cost V 2 bases and J 5 bases, with 4 bases left between them. Germline V lookup: CDR1 SGHVS, CDR2 FQNEAQ. In nucleotides, the CDR3 is TGTGCCAGCAGCTTATCCCAAAACATTCAGTACTTC. Encoded protein: CASSLSQNIQYF.

This clone was counted a few times. V gene TRBV27 combines with J gene TRBJ1-6, with TRBD1 matching over 7 bases. Trimming removed 5 bases from V and 4 bases from J; junction bases left unmatched: 5. CDR3 length: 15 residues. Germline loops: CDR1 MNHEY, CDR2 SMNVEV (reference sequence). CDR3 coding DNA: TGTGCCAGCAGTCCGCTGACAGGGTATAATTCACCCCTCCACTTT. Encoded protein: CASSPLTGYNSPLHF.

This rearrangement joins TRBV11-2 to TRBJ1-1; perhaps TRBD1 as D (6 bases). Trimming pared 5 bases from V and 1 base from J, leaving 14 bases between. The CDR3 consists of 15 residues. Germline V gene sequence: CDR1 SGHAT, CDR2 FQNNGV. The CDR3 is CASSRTGTQNTEAFF. In DNA, the CDR3 is TGTGCCAGCAGCCGTACCGGGACACAGAACACTGAAGCTTTCTTT.